These 19 T cell receptor beta chains were sequenced from one sample in a study of liver allograft versus peripheral blood T cells. Overall study context: Transplanted-liver and recipient peripheral blood T cell receptor repertoires were compared.

TCRdb reprocessed the reads via MiXCR and lists one record per CDR3 protein. The data show roughly 8,000 distinct CDR3 sequences, with approximately 18% seen just once and 3.5% to 4.5% held by the top ten. Receptors were obtained from a human patient who had a liver transplant. Some of these T cells may belong to the graft donor.

Notes on this clonotype: Since a much larger clone is just one base distant, this may be a read error. The genes are TRBV12-3 or TRBV12-4 and TRBJ1-1; D remains unclear. The CDR3 has 14 residues. Here the CDR3 DNA reads TGTGCCAGCAGTTTAGGATCCGGGAACACTGAAGCTTCCTTT. The encoded protein is CASSLGSGNTEASF.

The sample holds many counts of this clonotype. This chain links TRBV6-1 with TRBJ1-3; D may be TRBD1 (5 bases). Trimming stripped 6 bases from V and 1 base from J, with 10 bases between. The germline CDR1 and CDR2 sequences are MNHNS and SASEGT. The CDR3 totals 14 residues. In DNA, the CDR3 is TGTGCCAGCAGCGCAGGGTCATCTGGAAACACCATATATTTT. Its translation is CASSAGSSGNTIYF.

The table lists this clonotype with a few counts. This sequence joins TRBV13 and TRBJ2-5, with TRBD2 as a possible D gene (7 bases). The CDR3 length is 14 residues. Germline loops: CDR1 PRHDT, CDR2 FYEKMQ (reference sequence). The V end lost 3 bases, the J end lost 5 bases, and 13 bases lay between the germline ends. The CDR3 protein is CASSFGGAGETQYF. CDR3 nucleotide sequence: TGTGCCAGCAGCTTTGGGGGGGCCGGGGAGACCCAGTACTTC.

V gene TRBV28 combines with J gene TRBJ2-7; 7 bases match TRBD2. Trimming took 6 bases from V and 0 from J; bases not matched to a gene: 5. Germline lookup yields CDR1 MDHEN and CDR2 SYDVKM. There are 14 residues in the CDR3. CDR3 loop: CASRKSGNSYEQYF. The CDR3 DNA is TGTGCCAGCAGAAAGAGCGGGAACTCCTACGAGCAGTACTTC. The whole variable domain, remainder taken from reference TRBV28 and TRBJ2-7, is DVKVTQSSRYLVKRTGEKVFLECVQDMDHENMFWYRQDPGLGLRLIYFSYDVKMKEKGDIPEGYSVSREKKERFSLILESASTNQTSMYLCASRKSGNSYEQYFGPGTRLTVT.

By frequency in the sample, this clonotype is medium-sized. This chain uses TRBV18 with TRBJ1-1, with D hard to call. CDR1 and CDR2 from the germline V gene are KGHSH and LQKENI. Trimming took 2 bases from V and 5 from J, leaving 9 bases between them. This CDR3 has 13 residues. The CDR3 sequence is CASSPGGKTEAFF. The CDR3 nucleotides read TGTGCCAGCTCACCAGGAGGGAAAACTGAAGCTTTCTTT.

This clonotype rates as medium-sized. This sequence joins TRBV20-1 and TRBJ1-1; D call uncertain. Germline-derived CDR1 and CDR2 are DFQATT and SNEGSKA (reference sequence). V lost 2 bases, J lost 1 base, and 14 bases lay in between. The CDR3 has 15 residues. The CDR3 DNA sequence: TGCAGTGCTAGATCCACCGCACAGAGGAACACTGAAGCTTTCTTT. Its translation is CSARSTAQRNTEAFF.

The chain recombines TRBV20-1 with TRBJ1-1; 8 bases match TRBD1. Germline CDR1 reads DFQATT; CDR2 reads SNEGSKA (reference sequence). Trimming at V came to 4 bases and at J to 4 bases, leaving 11 bases not matched to a gene. The CDR3 runs 15 residues. In nucleotides, the CDR3 is TGCAGTGCTAAGGCCGCAGGGGGCGCTATCACTGAAGCTTTCTTT. This sequence encodes CSAKAAGGAITEAFF.

Within the sample, this clonotype is medium-sized. The CDR3 region has the DNA TGTGCCAGTAGTATTGTCCAGAGCTCTGGAAACACCATATATTTT. This sequence encodes CASSIVQSSGNTIYF. The chain recombines TRBV19 with TRBJ1-3; D is unresolved. In germline, CDR1 is LNHDA, CDR2 SQIVND (reference sequence). CDR3 length: 15 amino acids. Trimming removed 3 bases at V and 0 bases at J, with 9 bases between.

This clonotype is medium-sized by share. DNA of the CDR3: TGTGCCAGTAGTATCCAGTCGGGCAATCAGCCCCAGCATTTT. This sequence encodes CASSIQSGNQPQHF. V and J are TRBV19 and TRBJ1-5; D is unclear. Per the germline V gene, CDR1 is LNHDA and CDR2 is SQIVND (reference sequence). CDR3 length: 14 amino acids. V shed 3 bases and J shed 2 bases, with 8 bases lying between them.

This sequence joins TRBV28 and TRBJ2-5, with D possibly called TRBD1 or TRBD2 (5 bases each). V lost 5 bases and J lost 5, with 21 bases in between. Germline V gives CDR1 MDHEN, CDR2 SYDVKM. The CDR3 runs 16 residues. CDR3 amino acids: CASSPRGVTGWETQYF. Written as DNA, the CDR3 is TGTGCCAGCAGTCCTAGAGGGGTGACGGGATGGGAGACCCAGTACTTC.

The chain combines TRBV12-3 or TRBV12-4 with TRBJ2-1; 8 nucleotides align to TRBD1. Trimming removed 10 bases from V and 6 bases from J; junction bases left unmatched: 8. This CDR3 has 13 amino acids. In DNA form, the CDR3 reads TGTGCCACCGGGGGACAGGCTGTCAATGAGCAGTTCTTC. Protein product: CATGGQAVNEQFF.

This clonotype is categorized as medium-sized. V usage is TRBV29-1 and J usage is TRBJ2-2, with 12 bases matching TRBD1. The V gene's germline CDR1 is SQVTM and CDR2 ANQGSEA. The CDR3 is 17 residues long. J was trimmed by 0 bases and V by 7 bases; bases with no gene match: 9. Written as DNA, the CDR3 is TGCAGCGCTTCCGGGACAGGGGGCTTCTCGAACACCGGGGAGCTGTTTTTT. As protein: CSASGTGGFSNTGELFF.

This chain uses TRBV20-1 with TRBJ2-3; TRBD2 matches at 7 bases. CDR3 length: 14 amino acids. CDR1 is DFQATT and CDR2 is SNEGSKA in the germline V gene (reference sequence). Trimming took 3 bases from V and 1 from J; bases not matched to a gene: 4. CDR3 sequence reads: CSAREAGGTDTQYF. The CDR3 DNA reads as TGCAGTGCTAGGGAGGCGGGAGGCACAGATACGCAGTATTTT.

By sample share, this clonotype is medium-sized. The V call is TRBV6-6, the J call TRBJ2-1, with no clear D. There are 12 residues in the CDR3. V was pared by 1 base and J by 7 bases, with 5 bases between. Germline V gene lookup returns CDR1 MNHNY and CDR2 SVGAGI (reference sequence). The CDR3 DNA is TGTGCCAGCAGTTACTTAGGGAATGAGCAGTTCTTC. Its translation is CASSYLGNEQFF.

This clonotype is labeled as medium-sized. This chain joins TRBV6-5 and TRBJ1-6; no reliable D call. V shed 4 bases and J shed 8 bases, with 18 bases lying between them. Germline CDR1 is MNHEY and CDR2 is SVGAGI. The CDR3 is 16 residues long. CDR3 sequence: CASSSLTDPRDSPLHF. The CDR3 DNA follows: TGTGCCAGCAGTTCTTTAACCGACCCGAGGGATTCACCCCTCCACTTT.

By frequency in the sample, this clonotype is medium-sized. The chain employs TRBV28 and TRBJ1-2, with 7 bases aligning to TRBD1. CDR3 length: 14 residues. The germline CDR1 and CDR2 sequences are MDHEN and SYDVKM. J lost 7 bases, V lost 9 bases, and 14 bases had no gene match. The CDR3 DNA is TGTGCCAGTAGAGGGGGCACTGGTCGGACTGGCTACACCTTC. It specifies CASRGGTGRTGYTF.

This clonotype was recorded many times. This chain joins TRBV6-6 and TRBJ1-5; D unresolved. V dropped 8 bases and J dropped 0 bases, with 14 bases sitting between them. The germline V gene has CDR1 MNHNY and CDR2 SVGAGI (reference sequence). This CDR3 region has 15 residues. The CDR3 nucleotides are TGTGCCAGCCAGCCCGAAGGGTATAGCAATCAGCCCCAGCATTTT. It encodes CASQPEGYSNQPQHF.

The V gene is TRBV6-1, the J gene TRBJ1-6, with 7 nucleotides matching TRBD1. The CDR3 contains 13 residues. The V segment lost 7 bases and the J segment 6 bases; nucleotides outside the gene matches: 3. The germline gives CDR1 MNHNS, CDR2 SASEGT. CDR3 residues: CASNRDSNSPLHF. As DNA, the CDR3 is TGTGCCAGCAATCGGGACAGTAATTCACCCCTCCACTTT.

This clonotype was recorded many times. The chain's CDR3 is CASRASGNTIYF. In DNA form, the CDR3 reads TGTGCCAGCCGGGCCTCTGGAAACACCATATATTTT. The rearrangement links TRBV28 to TRBJ1-3; D unclear. Per germline, CDR1 MDHEN and CDR2 SYDVKM. The CDR3 runs to 12 residues. Trimming shortened V by 8 bases and J by 0 bases, and 5 bases separated the two germline ends.